A selection of T cell receptor beta chains follows, all from one sample in a study of graft-versus-host responses after intestinal transplantation. Clones were read by immunoSEQ multiplex PCR, and TCRdb kept only the in-frame ones, dropping some. The table lists approximately 14,000 clones, more than 25% of them singletons. Sequencing used alloreactive CD8+ T cells from a mixed lymphocyte reaction culture, obtained before intestinal transplant. These receptors were collected from a human patient who received an intestinal transplant. The CDR3 runs from the conserved cysteine through the conserved F or W. The D gene is left open where the match is weak. Clone sizes are given selectively: once, few, many, or a class where the clone is expanded.

>NA|TRBV21-1|TRBJ1-2|few
TGTGCCAGCAGCAAAGGTGAGTTTCTCTATGGCTACACCTTC
CASSKGEFLYGYTF
>NA|TRBV4-3|TRBJ2-7|NA
TGCGCCAGCAGCCAGGAGCGGTACTCCTACGAGCAGTACTTC
CASSQERYSYEQYF
>TRBD2|TRBV2|TRBJ2-6|NA
TGTGCCAGCAGGACGGGAAGCGGGGGGGCTGTCTCGTACTCTGGGGCCAACGTCCTGACTTTC
CASRTGSGGAVSYSGANVLTF
>TRBD1|TRBV7-6|TRBJ2-7|once
TGTGCCAGCGCATCGGGACAGGGTCCCTACGAGCAGTACTTC
CASASGQGPYEQYF
>NA|TRBV21-1|TRBJ1-2|NA
TGTGCCAGCAGCTACGGGACAGGGTTGGGCTACACCTTC
CASSYGTGLGYTF
>TRBD1|TRBV6-4|TRBJ2-7|few
TGTGCCAGTAATTACCTGGACAGGGCGAGCCCCTACGAGCAGTACTTC
CASNYLDRASPYEQYF
>TRBD2|TRBV19|TRBJ2-1|NA
TGTGCCAGTAGTATGGGACTAGCGGGGGGGCCTGTTGGAGATGAGCAGTTCTTC
CASSMGLAGGPVGDEQFF
>NA|TRBV29-1|TRBJ2-2|NA
TGCAGCGTTGACGGATGGGGGGCCGGGGAGCTGTTTTTT
CSVDGWGAGELFF
>NA|TRBV4-3|TRBJ2-7|once
TGCGCCAGCAGCCAAGATTTCGGGAGCTACGAGCAGTACTTC
CASSQDFGSYEQYF
>NA|TRBV4-3|TRBJ1-2|NA
TGCGCCAGCAGCCAAAGCCAATATCAGGGGAACTATGGCTACACCTTC
CASSQSQYQGNYGYTF